The T cell receptor (beta chain) described here comes from a study of OX40 agonist ivuxolimab in advanced cancers. Study overall: Three patients, one with hepatocellular carcinoma and two with cutaneous melanoma, achieved partial responses. The study, taken as a whole, reports: Some patients who did not respond also had low normalized T-cell clonal expansion. Fewer expanded clones were found on average in CD4+ than in CD8+ T cells.

This CDR3 has 13 amino acids. V lost 3 bases and J 4 bases, leaving 8 bases between the germline ends. Germline CDR1 and CDR2: SNHLY and FYNNEI. For this clone: Antigen specificity is unknown.

Using immunoSEQ multiplex PCR, the repertoire was profiled, and TCRdb retains in-frame clones only, with some absent. Seen here are 77,000 or so clones, more than 85% observed once, and the top ten hold more than 8.5%. This chain connects TRBV2 to TRBJ2-3, with D uncertain. The TCR sequence derives from an adult with an advanced solid tumor such as melanoma, head and neck, liver or kidney cancer. The sequences come from CD4+ or CD8+ T cells sorted from blood, collected in a trial of the OX40 agonist ivuxolimab. CDR3 DNA sequence: TGTGCCAGCAGTGAGGGGTTGTCAGATACGCAGTATTTT. It is translated as CASSEGLSDTQYF.